The clone carrying this T cell receptor (beta chain) has a count of ten or more. What it binds is unknown. The CDR3 is made up of 12 amino acids. Trimming took 4 bases from V and 6 from J, leaving 10 bases between them. Germline values: CDR1 KGHSH, CDR2 LQKENI. This specimen belongs to a study of CD8 T cells in ankylosing spondylitis. The study, taken as a whole, reports: The authors reported significant enrichment of disease-linked clones in matched ankylosing spondylitis synovial fluid. What seemed typical of ankylosing spondylitis blood was a TCR beta motif built from several highly homologous variants. Clones linked to the disease showed a CD8+ phenotype. They occurred at relatively low frequencies in peripheral blood.

TCRdb re-called the 5' RACE reads with MiXCR, one entry per CDR3 protein. The sample has 150,000 to 200,000 distinct CDR3 sequences, roughly 18% seen once. The sequence derives from a male donor aged 10-29 years with ankylosing spondylitis or in good health (not recorded which). The rearrangement links TRBV18 to TRBJ2-7; the D call may be TRBD1 or TRBD2 (5 bases each). The sample comprised blood, either unsorted or a sorted T cell fraction (not recorded which). CDR3 residues: CASSLRGVEQYV. The CDR3 DNA follows: TGTGCCAGCTCACTGAGAGGGGTCGAGCAGTACGTC.